Following are 21 T cell receptor beta chains from one sample sequenced in a study of blood T cell repertoires in COVID-19. TCRdb's copy holds only in-frame clones and misses some; the assay was immunoSEQ multiplex PCR. This sample carries around 33,000 clones, about 90% of them seen once, and the ten largest clones take approximately 19%. The sample comprised peripheral blood. The source is an elderly man with acute or convalescent COVID-19.

This chain connects TRBV15 to TRBJ1-2, with a tentative D call TRBD1 (5 bases). CDR3 length equals 13 residues. V was trimmed by 5 bases and J by 8 bases, leaving 15 bases between them. Germline CDR1 is LNHNV and CDR2 is YYDKDF (reference sequence). CDR3 coding DNA: TGTGCCACCAGCCCACGGGACTCTCGAGGCTACACCTTC. Translation gives CATSPRDSRGYTF.

J is TRBJ2-3 and V is TRBV5-5; maybe TRBD2 (6 bases). CDR3 size: 15 residues. CDR1 is SGHKS and CDR2 is YYEKEE in the germline V gene (reference sequence). V was trimmed by 5 bases and J by 6 bases, leaving 19 bases between them. The DNA of the CDR3 is TGTGCCAGCAGAATAATGGACGGAGGGCCGGATACGCAGTATTTT. It is translated as CASRIMDGGPDTQYF.

The V gene is TRBV19, the J gene TRBJ1-2; D is ambiguous. This CDR3 spans 12 amino acids. V was trimmed by 1 base and J by 7 bases, leaving 7 bases between them. Germline CDR1 and CDR2: LNHDA and SQIVND (reference sequence). The CDR3 loop is CASSIGSSGYTF. The DNA of the CDR3 is TGTGCCAGTAGTATAGGGAGCTCTGGCTACACCTTC.

This chain links TRBV12-3 or TRBV12-4 with TRBJ2-7; no clear D. Trimming stripped 3 bases from V and 3 bases from J, with 6 bases between. The CDR3 has 12 amino acids. The CDR3 spells CASSFNIYEQYF. In DNA, the CDR3 is TGTGCCAGCAGTTTTAACATCTACGAGCAGTACTTC.

The chain has TRBV5-5 and TRBJ1-3; 7 bases match TRBD1. With V trimmed by 3 bases and J by 0 bases, 9 bases remained unmatched. Germline V gene data show CDR1 as SGHKS and CDR2 as YYEKEE (reference sequence). The CDR3 sequence is 17 residues long. The CDR3 loop is CASSSRQGGFSGNTIYF. CDR3 sequence (DNA): TGTGCCAGCAGCTCCCGACAGGGCGGCTTCTCTGGAAACACCATATATTTT.

V and J are TRBV3-1 (or the pseudogene TRBV3-2) and TRBJ1-2, with 7 bases matching TRBD1. The CDR3 totals 14 residues. Germline V gene data show CDR1 as LGHDT and CDR2 as YNNKEL (reference sequence). With 4 bases clipped from V and 3 bases from J, the junction kept 5 bases outside the gene matches. CDR3 sequence reads: CASSPRQGYYGYTF. The CDR3 region has the DNA TGTGCCAGCAGCCCGAGACAGGGATACTATGGCTACACCTTC.

The rearrangement links TRBV18 to TRBJ1-1, with D unresolved. Germline CDR1 is KGHSH and CDR2 is LQKENI. V was cut by 3 bases and J by 6 bases, with 8 bases left in between. The CDR3 extends over 12 amino acids. The DNA of the CDR3 is TGTGCCAGCTCACCGGGAGGTTCTGAAGCTTTCTTT. It yields the protein CASSPGGSEAFF.

CDR3 DNA: TGCGCCAGCAGCTTATCGACAACAGTTAATGAAAAACTGTTTTTT. Residues: CASSLSTTVNEKLFF. The chain links TRBV5-1 to TRBJ1-4, with D hard to call. The CDR3 is made up of 15 amino acids. The germline gives CDR1 SGHRS, CDR2 YFSETQ. V lost 2 bases to trimming and J lost 4 bases, with 12 bases between them.

V usage is TRBV7-8 and J usage is TRBJ2-2; the D gene is possibly TRBD2 (6 bases). The germline V gene has CDR1 SGHVS and CDR2 FQNEAQ. The CDR3 runs to 17 residues. V lost 1 base and J 7 bases, leaving 19 bases between the germline ends. As DNA, the CDR3 is TGTGCCAGCAGCTTAGTGGAAGCCGCCAGGCGGGGCGGGGAGCTGTTTTTT. Amino acids: CASSLVEAARRGGELFF.

This chain uses TRBV27 with TRBJ1-2; D may be TRBD1 (6 bases). CDR3 length: 15 amino acids. V shed 2 bases and J shed 5 bases, with 15 bases lying between them. Germline assignment: CDR1 MNHEY and CDR2 SMNVEV (reference sequence). The CDR3 reads CASSLTGGPGYGYTF. The DNA of the CDR3 is TGTGCCAGCAGTTTAACGGGGGGGCCGGGGTATGGCTACACCTTC.

The rearrangement links TRBV6-4 to TRBJ2-2; 9 bases agree with TRBD2. After removal of 3 bases from V and 1 base from J, the junction contained 3 bases not matched to a gene. The germline CDR1 and CDR2 sequences are MRHNA and SNTAGT. This CDR3 has 16 residues. For the CDR3, the DNA is TGTGCCAGCAGTGAGCGGACTAGCGAGAACACCGGGGAGCTGTTTTTT. Translation: CASSERTSENTGELFF.

The rearrangement links TRBV11-1 to TRBJ1-2; tentatively, D is TRBD1 (5 bases). V lost 7 bases, J lost 4 bases, and 22 bases lay in between. CDR1 is SGHAT and CDR2 is FQDESV in the germline V gene (reference sequence). The length of the CDR3 is 16 residues. The CDR3 sequence: CASTVTKGFNSYGYTF. CDR3 nucleotides: TGTGCCAGCACCGTAACCAAGGGGTTCAACTCCTATGGCTACACCTTC.

This clone came up once. CDR3 in amino acids: CASSPHRDEKLFF. In DNA form, the CDR3 reads TGTGCCAGCAGCCCACACAGGGATGAAAAACTGTTTTTT. The rearrangement links TRBV11-2 to TRBJ1-4, with a tentative D call TRBD1 (6 bases). The CDR3 is made up of 13 amino acids. Germline V CDR1 and CDR2: SGHAT, FQNNGV. Trimming pared 5 bases from V and 6 bases from J, leaving 10 bases between. Based on the CDR3 plus reference TRBV11-2 and TRBJ1-4, the full variable domain is EAGVAQSPRYKIIEKRQSVAFWCNPISGHATLYWYQQILGQGPKLLIQFQNNGVVDDSQLPKDRFSAERLKGVDSTLKIQPAKLEDSAVYLCASSPHRDEKLFFGSGTQLSVL.

This chain connects TRBV5-1 to TRBJ2-5, with D tentatively TRBD1 (6 bases). The CDR3 runs 14 residues. CDR1 is SGHRS, CDR2 YFSETQ, per germline. V was pared by 2 bases and J by 5 bases, with 13 bases between. The DNA of the CDR3 is TGCGCCAGCAGCTTAGCTGGGACATCCGAGACCCAGTACTTC. It yields the protein CASSLAGTSETQYF.

This chain links TRBV5-1 with TRBJ1-6, with TRBD1 identical over 7 bases. CDR1 and CDR2 from the germline V gene are SGHRS and YFSETQ. This CDR3 contains 16 residues. Unmatched junction bases numbered 14, after V lost 4 bases and J lost 10 bases. Written as DNA, the CDR3 is TGCGCCAGCAGCGCGCCAGGGGGGACCTGGGGATCACCCCTCCACTTT. Encoded protein: CASSAPGGTWGSPLHF.

This clone was counted a single time. The chain uses TRBV9 and TRBJ1-1; D is unresolved. Trimming took off 3 bases at V and 1 base at J, with 13 bases between the two ends. The CDR3 spans 15 residues. From germline, CDR1 is SGDLS and CDR2 YYNGEE. The CDR3 region is CASSEGRRGNTEAFF. The CDR3 coding sequence is TGTGCCAGCAGCGAAGGGCGCCGGGGGAACACTGAAGCTTTCTTT.

This chain connects TRBV4-2 to TRBJ2-7; TRBD2 matches at 9 bases. The CDR3 totals 17 residues. With 3 bases clipped from V and 4 bases from J, the junction kept 13 bases outside the gene matches. CDR1 is LGHNA, CDR2 YNFKEQ, per germline. CDR3 amino acids: CASSQDPAGGDTYEQYF. DNA of the CDR3: TGTGCCAGCAGCCAGGACCCAGCGGGGGGCGATACTTACGAGCAGTACTTC.

The DNA of the CDR3 is TGTGCCACCAGTGACAAAAATGAGCAGTTCTTC. Amino acids: CATSDKNEQFF. The genes are TRBV24-1 and TRBJ2-1, with no clear D. Per the germline V gene, CDR1 is KGHDR and CDR2 is SFDVKD. The V end was cut by 4 bases, the J end by 7 bases, with 4 bases between. This CDR3 comprises 11 residues.

This rearrangement joins TRBV10-1 to TRBJ2-1; 9 nucleotides align to TRBD1. V shed 3 bases, J shed 9 bases, and the junction held 12 bases outside the gene matches. The CDR3 contains 16 residues. CDR1 is WNHNN, CDR2 SYGVQD, per germline (reference sequence). The CDR3: CASSDPRRQGDTEQFF. As DNA, the CDR3 is TGCGCCAGCAGTGACCCCCGGAGACAGGGGGATACTGAGCAGTTCTTC.

This clone came up once. V and J are TRBV5-1 and TRBJ2-2; D possibly corresponds to TRBD1 (6 bases). CDR3 length: 15 residues. Trimming removed 2 bases at V and 4 bases at J, with 12 bases between. Per the germline V gene, CDR1 is SGHRS and CDR2 is YFSETQ. Here the CDR3 DNA reads TGCGCCAGCAGCTTAGACAGGACCCCCACCGGGGAGCTGTTTTTT. Encoded protein: CASSLDRTPTGELFF.

The rearrangement uses TRBV19 and TRBJ2-1; D perhaps matches TRBD1 (5 bases). Per the germline V gene, CDR1 is LNHDA and CDR2 is SQIVND (reference sequence). V gave up 3 bases and J gave up 5 bases, with 14 bases separating them. CDR3 size: 15 residues. CDR3 protein: CASSIGQGSHNEQFF. CDR3 nucleotides: TGTGCCAGTAGTATTGGGCAGGGTTCCCACAATGAGCAGTTCTTC.